Listed below are T cell receptor beta chains from one sample, sequenced in a study of blood T cell repertoires in COVID-19. Sequencing was performed with immunoSEQ multiplex PCR; in TCRdb, only in-frame clones are kept and a portion is missing. The sample has 250,000 to 300,000 clones, around 90% seen once; the top ten hold roughly 1.1%. The sample was PBMCs or T cells enriched from blood (not recorded which). The receptor set was obtained from a woman in her 30s who had recovered from COVID-19. The CDR3 runs from the conserved cysteine through the conserved F or W. D genes are given only for firm matches. Size values are once, few and many counts, or a class for expanded clones, and some rows have none.

clone_size: .
j_call: TRBJ2-2
d_call: TRBD2
v_call: TRBV9
cdr3_nt: TGTGCCAGCAGCTCGAGGGAGGGAGAGCTGTTTTTT
cdr3_aa: CASSSREGELFF

clone_size: .
j_call: TRBJ1-1
d_call: .
v_call: TRBV5-1
cdr3_nt: TGCGCCAGCAGCTTCTCCGGGAGGGGCACTGAAGCTTTCTTT
cdr3_aa: CASSFSGRGTEAFF

clone_size: .
j_call: TRBJ1-5
d_call: .
v_call: TRBV7-8
cdr3_nt: TGTGCCAGCAGCACAAACAAGGGGGTGAATGCGCCCCAGCATTTT
cdr3_aa: CASSTNKGVNAPQHF

clone_size: .
j_call: TRBJ1-4
d_call: .
v_call: TRBV24-1
cdr3_nt: TGTGCCACCAGTGCTGGGGAGGCAGAGTCCGTTTTTTGGTCTGGCGAAAAACTGTTTTTT
cdr3_aa: CATSAGEAESVFWSGEKLFF

clone_size: .
j_call: TRBJ2-3
d_call: TRBD2
v_call: TRBV11-2
cdr3_nt: TGTGCCAGCAGCTTAATCTCTAAGGGACTAGCGGGAAGGGATACGCAGTATTTT
cdr3_aa: CASSLISKGLAGRDTQYF

clone_size: .
j_call: TRBJ2-1
d_call: TRBD1
v_call: TRBV7-8
cdr3_nt: TGTGCCAGCAGCCCGACAGGGGGCGCAGGGCTTGAGCAGTTCTTC
cdr3_aa: CASSPTGGAGLEQFF

clone_size: .
j_call: TRBJ2-2
d_call: TRBD1
v_call: TRBV18
cdr3_nt: TGTGCCAGCTCACGTCCCGGGACAGGGTCCGGGGAGCTGTTTTTT
cdr3_aa: CASSRPGTGSGELFF

clone_size: .
j_call: TRBJ1-1
d_call: .
v_call: TRBV18
cdr3_nt: TGTGCCAGCTCACCATTTTTAACTGAAGCTTTCTTT
cdr3_aa: CASSPFLTEAFF

clone_size: .
j_call: TRBJ2-1
d_call: .
v_call: TRBV15
cdr3_nt: TGTGCCACCAGCAACGGAGCCCCCCCATCCTACAATGAGCAGTTCTTC
cdr3_aa: CATSNGAPPSYNEQFF

clone_size: .
j_call: TRBJ2-1
d_call: .
v_call: TRBV19
cdr3_nt: TGTGCCAGTAGTATAGCGGGATATTACAATGAGCAGTTCTTC
cdr3_aa: CASSIAGYYNEQFF

clone_size: few
j_call: TRBJ2-1
d_call: TRBD2
v_call: TRBV11-3
cdr3_nt: TGTGCCAGCAGCCTCGGCAGGACTAGCGGGATTAATGAGCAGTTCTTC
cdr3_aa: CASSLGRTSGINEQFF

clone_size: .
j_call: TRBJ1-1
d_call: TRBD1
v_call: TRBV24-1
cdr3_nt: TGTGCCACCAGTGATCCTAAGACAGGGGGCACTGAAGCTTTCTTT
cdr3_aa: CATSDPKTGGTEAFF

clone_size: .
j_call: TRBJ1-3
d_call: .
v_call: TRBV7-9
cdr3_nt: TGTGCCAGCAGGGGGGGTGGCTGGAGCTCTGGAAACACCATATATTTT
cdr3_aa: CASRGGGWSSGNTIYF

clone_size: .
j_call: TRBJ1-4
d_call: .
v_call: TRBV28
cdr3_nt: TGTGCCAGCATGGGGGCCCCGGCCCATGAAAAACTGTTTTTT
cdr3_aa: CASMGAPAHEKLFF

clone_size: .
j_call: TRBJ2-2
d_call: TRBD1
v_call: TRBV10-3
cdr3_nt: TGTGCCATCAGTGCTAAGACAGGGTTGGGAACGACCGGGGAGCTGTTTTTT
cdr3_aa: CAISAKTGLGTTGELFF

clone_size: .
j_call: TRBJ2-1
d_call: .
v_call: TRBV4-3
cdr3_nt: TGCGCCAGCAGCCAAGATTTCGGGCGGGACTACAATGAGCAGTTCTTC
cdr3_aa: CASSQDFGRDYNEQFF

clone_size: .
j_call: TRBJ1-5
d_call: .
v_call: TRBV6-5
cdr3_nt: TGTGCCAGCAGGTTTCAGGTGAACGGTCAGCCCCAGCATTTT
cdr3_aa: CASRFQVNGQPQHF

clone_size: once
j_call: TRBJ1-5
d_call: .
v_call: TRBV15
cdr3_nt: TGTGCCACCAGCAGAGGGACAGAGAATCAGCCCCAGCATTTT
cdr3_aa: CATSRGTENQPQHF

clone_size: .
j_call: TRBJ2-1
d_call: .
v_call: TRBV20-1
cdr3_nt: TGCAGTGCTAGTTTCTGGAGGTCCTACAATGAGCAGTTCTTC
cdr3_aa: CSASFWRSYNEQFF